This T cell receptor beta chain was obtained from a study of T cell responses to AZD1222 COVID-19 vaccine. Study observations and caveats: Donor demographics were predominantly white British with a female majority; clonal diversity may be underestimated. Dominant CD4 TCR responses targeted spike regions 160-218 and 743-854. Reports indicate that nearly half of spike-specific TCRs are directed at unmutated variant regions. The number of AZD1222 recipients seropositive at baseline was only five to seven.

On this clone: The antigen remains unidentified.

TCRdb's copy holds only in-frame clones and misses some; the assay was immunoSEQ multiplex PCR. There are approximately 160,000 clones in the sample; 75% to 90% occur only once, and 2% to 3% lies in the top ten. The source is an adult in good health. The input for sequencing was peripheral blood, taken on day 0 of AZD1222 vaccination.

The CDR3 region is CASSIHFLGGYTF. CDR3 in DNA: TGTGCCAGTAGTATCCATTTCCTCGGTGGCTACACCTTC. The chain couples TRBV19 to TRBJ1-2; D is undetermined. The CDR3 runs to 13 residues. Germline loops: CDR1 LNHDA, CDR2 SQIVND (reference sequence). The V gene lost 3 bases and the J gene lost 7 bases, with 12 bases spanning the gap. Full variable domain (outside the CDR3, taken from reference TRBV19 and TRBJ1-2): DGGITQSPKYLFRKEGQNVTLSCEQNLNHDAMYWYRQDPGQGLRLIYYSQIVNDFQKGDIAEGYSVSREKKESFPLTVTSAQKNPTAFYLCASSIHFLGGYTFGSGTRLTVV.